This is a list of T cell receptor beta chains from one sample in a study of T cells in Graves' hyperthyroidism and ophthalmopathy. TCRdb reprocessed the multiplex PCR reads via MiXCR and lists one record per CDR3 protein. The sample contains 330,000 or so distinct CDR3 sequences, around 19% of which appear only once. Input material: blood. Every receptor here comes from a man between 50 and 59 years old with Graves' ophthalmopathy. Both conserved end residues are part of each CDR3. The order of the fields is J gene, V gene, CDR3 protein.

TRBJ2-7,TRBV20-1,CSARANSREQYF
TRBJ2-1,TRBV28,CASSPSKEGYNEQFF
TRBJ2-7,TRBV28,CASSLTGTGALGQYF
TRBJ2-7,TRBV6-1,CASRRRGEVTEQYF
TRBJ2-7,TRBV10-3,CAISGGQGAYEQYF
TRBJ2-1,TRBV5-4,CASSSSRGSYNEQFF
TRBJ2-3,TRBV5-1,CASSVPGQGARTDTQYF
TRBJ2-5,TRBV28,CASSVLGETQYF
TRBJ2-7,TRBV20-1,CSARDPEGTSSYEQYF
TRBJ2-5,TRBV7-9,CASSRPTSGQETQYF
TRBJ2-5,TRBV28,CASRGGVFRLAGSYF
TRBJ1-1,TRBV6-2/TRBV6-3,CASSYSSKGNTEAFF
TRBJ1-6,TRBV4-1,CASSQNWGGSLHF
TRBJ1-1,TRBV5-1,CASSPNSGMNTEAFF
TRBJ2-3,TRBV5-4,CASSTSGGADTQYF
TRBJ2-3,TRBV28,CASSPGLHTQYF
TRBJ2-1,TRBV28,CASSSSGTDYNEQFF
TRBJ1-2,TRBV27,CASSRSSTGTEYGYTF
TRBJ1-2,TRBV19,CASSLQGTANYGYTF
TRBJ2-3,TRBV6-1,CAQGAEEATLSTDTQYF
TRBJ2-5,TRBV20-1,CSAPLRPHQETQYF
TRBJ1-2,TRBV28,CASSSGQAGGYTF
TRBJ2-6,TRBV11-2,CASSTPRLGSGANVLTF
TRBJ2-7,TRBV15,CATSRDLHRVGEQYF
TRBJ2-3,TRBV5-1,CASSPQFGTDTQYF
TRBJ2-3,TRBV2,CASSPEDTQYF
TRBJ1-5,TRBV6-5,CASSYLRDQPQHF
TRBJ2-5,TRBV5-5,CASSLGRGVGETQYF
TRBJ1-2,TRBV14,CASSPLGTGGGYGYTF
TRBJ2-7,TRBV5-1,CASSLTSKSEQYF
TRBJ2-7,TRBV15,CATSRDRGGGYEQYF
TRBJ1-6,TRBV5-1,CASSLGQLPGDASAPLHF
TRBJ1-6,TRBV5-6,CASAGGGGDSPLHF
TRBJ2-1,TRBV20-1,CSCYLNNEQFF
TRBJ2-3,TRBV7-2,CASSSGTSHTSTDTQYF
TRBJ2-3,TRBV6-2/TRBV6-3,CASSYPPGGRTDTQYF
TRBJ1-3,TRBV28,CASRDWSSGNTIYF
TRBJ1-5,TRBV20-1,CSAARDWGNQPQHF
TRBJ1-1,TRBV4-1,CASSPQGWSTEAFF
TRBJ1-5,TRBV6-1,CASSLAENQPQHF
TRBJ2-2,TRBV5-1,CASSLVGQGNTGELFF
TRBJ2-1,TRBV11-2,CASSLSWQGPYDEQFF
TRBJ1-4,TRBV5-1,CASSLRAAATNEKLFF
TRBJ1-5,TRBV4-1,CASSQEGDWQHQHF
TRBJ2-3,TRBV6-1,CASTLREPKHTDTQYF
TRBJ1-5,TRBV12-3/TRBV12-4,CASSLAAGGNQPQHF
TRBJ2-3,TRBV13,CASSLRDLTDTQYF
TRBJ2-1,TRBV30,CAWKGDGIHEQFF